The 21 T cell receptor beta chains given below trace back to one sample, sequenced in a study of blood T cell repertoires in COVID-19 (dated by TCRdb to about 2020). Library preparation used the immunoSEQ multiplex PCR assay. Held by TCRdb, this immuneACCESS table contains in-frame sequences only and omits some clones. Under half of the omission traces to an unresolved V gene where checked; the cause of the rest is unknown. The sample table records about 200,000 clones; over 75% of these occur just once. About 6% of the sample rests with the top ten. Sequenced input: peripheral blood. These receptors originate from an elderly man with acute or convalescent COVID-19.

J is TRBJ2-7 and V is TRBV28; 9 bases line up with TRBD2. Trimming took 4 bases from V and 2 from J; bases not matched to a gene: 6. Germline assignment: CDR1 MDHEN and CDR2 SYDVKM. This CDR3 region has 15 residues. The CDR3 sequence: CASSSGVAGAYEQYF. Written as DNA, the CDR3 is TGTGCCAGCAGTTCCGGGGTAGCGGGGGCCTACGAGCAGTACTTC.

The chain combines TRBV5-1 with TRBJ1-2, with D unresolved. Per germline, CDR1 SGHRS and CDR2 YFSETQ. The CDR3 contains 13 residues. V lost 4 bases, J lost 3 bases, and 10 bases lay in between. CDR3 protein: CASSEEGYYGYTF. The CDR3 coding sequence is TGCGCCAGCAGCGAGGAGGGTTACTATGGCTACACCTTC.

The chain joins TRBV4-2 to TRBJ2-2; TRBD2 matches at 9 bases. V was clipped by 7 bases and J by 3 bases; unmatched bases: 18. Germline V CDR1 and CDR2: LGHNA, YNFKEQ. The CDR3 spans 19 residues. The CDR3 is CASNRAGLASHSDTGELFF. In DNA, the CDR3 is TGTGCCAGCAATCGAGCGGGACTAGCATCTCACTCGGACACCGGGGAGCTGTTTTTT.

The chain has TRBV10-1 and TRBJ2-2, with 8 bases matching TRBD1. Germline V CDR1 and CDR2: WNHNN, SYGVQD (reference sequence). The CDR3 has 16 amino acids. V gave up 2 bases and J gave up 2 bases; unmatched junction bases: 4. CDR3 DNA sequence: TGCGCCAGCAGTGAGGTCGGACAGGGTAACACCGGGGAGCTGTTTTTT. This translates into CASSEVGQGNTGELFF.

The genes are TRBV19 and TRBJ1-6; 8 bases align to TRBD1. Germline V gene sequence: CDR1 LNHDA, CDR2 SQIVND (reference sequence). Trimming at V came to 4 bases and at J to 7 bases, leaving 9 bases not matched to a gene. The CDR3 totals 16 residues. This CDR3 is CASSRLRQGNNSPLHF. For the CDR3, the DNA is TGTGCCAGTAGTAGACTCCGACAGGGGAACAATTCACCCCTCCACTTT.

The rearrangement links TRBV21-1 to TRBJ2-5; the table calls TRBD2, which could not be checked here. TRBV21-1 corresponds to a pseudogene. The CDR3 contains 17 residues. Here the CDR3 DNA reads TGTGCCAGCAGCAAAGGCCCACTAGCGGGGGGCGGAGAGACCCAGTACTTC. Protein: CASSKGPLAGGGETQYF.

V gene TRBV20-1 combines with J gene TRBJ1-5; 8 bases map to TRBD1. Trimming removed 3 bases from V and 3 bases from J; junction bases left unmatched: 4. Per the germline V gene, CDR1 is DFQATT and CDR2 is SNEGSKA (reference sequence). CDR3 length equals 14 residues. CDR3 loop: CSASAGGLNQPQHF. The CDR3 region has the DNA TGCAGTGCTAGTGCAGGGGGCCTCAATCAGCCCCAGCATTTT.

The chain links TRBV5-1 to TRBJ2-1, with 8 positions matching TRBD1. Per the germline V gene, CDR1 is SGHRS and CDR2 is YFSETQ. The CDR3 runs 16 residues. The J segment lost 6 bases and the V segment lost 0 bases, leaving 8 bases of the junction unmatched. The CDR3 loop is CASSLDPDRVSNEQFF. The CDR3 bases are TGCGCCAGCAGCTTGGACCCGGACAGGGTAAGCAATGAGCAGTTCTTC. Full variable domain (rest looked up from reference TRBV5-1 and TRBJ2-1): KAGVTQTPRYLIKTRGQQVTLSCSPISGHRSVSWYQQTPGQGLQFLFEYFSETQRNKGNFPGRFSGRQFSNSRSEMNVSTLELGDSALYLCASSLDPDRVSNEQFFGPGTRLTVL.

The chain joins TRBV3-1 (or the pseudogene TRBV3-2) to TRBJ1-1; D gene uncertain. Per germline, CDR1 LGHDT and CDR2 YNNKEL (reference sequence). The CDR3 sequence is 11 residues long. V gave up 1 base and J gave up 10 bases, with 7 bases separating them. CDR3 sequence: CASSQAGRAFF. CDR3 nucleotides: TGTGCCAGCAGCCAAGCGGGGAGAGCTTTCTTT.

The chain carries TRBV10-1 and TRBJ2-7, with 7 bases identical to TRBD1. CDR1 and CDR2 from the germline V gene are WNHNN and SYGVQD (reference sequence). The V segment lost 8 bases and the J segment 4 bases; nucleotides outside the gene matches: 11. This CDR3 is 14 amino acids long. This chain's CDR3 is CASFRQGSKYEQYV. The DNA for the CDR3 is TGCGCCAGCTTCCGACAGGGTTCGAAATACGAGCAGTACGTC.

V is TRBV28 and J is TRBJ2-1, with 10 bases that match TRBD2. From germline, CDR1 is MDHEN and CDR2 SYDVKM. After removal of 8 bases from V and 0 bases from J, the junction contained 4 bases not matched to a gene. CDR3 length: 15 residues. The CDR3 nucleotides read TGTGCCAGCCTCTCTAGCGGGAGCTCCTACAATGAGCAGTTCTTC. Protein product: CASLSSGSSYNEQFF.

The genes are TRBV28 and TRBJ2-7; a weak D match, TRBD1 (6 bases). V was trimmed by 1 base and J by 4 bases, leaving 11 bases between them. CDR3 size: 14 residues. CDR1 is MDHEN and CDR2 is SYDVKM in the germline V gene. CDR3 bases: TGTGCCAGCAGTTTATCTCACAGGGCGTACGAGCAGTACTTC. Amino acids: CASSLSHRAYEQYF.

The sample holds one count of this clone. The chain links TRBV7-8 to TRBJ1-2; 7 nucleotides line up with TRBD1. The CDR3 is made up of 14 amino acids. V lost 4 bases to trimming and J lost 2 bases; unmatched junction nucleotides: 4. The germline CDR1 and CDR2 sequences are SGHVS and FQNEAQ. The CDR3 sequence: CASSWDSANYGYTF. The CDR3 coding sequence is TGTGCCAGCAGCTGGGACAGCGCAAACTATGGCTACACCTTC.

The gene calls are TRBV18 and TRBJ2-5; 13 bases fit TRBD2. Trimming took 3 bases from V and 2 from J; bases not matched to a gene: 9. Germline loops: CDR1 KGHSH, CDR2 LQKENI. The CDR3 has 18 amino acids. Here the CDR3 DNA reads TGTGCCAGCTCACCCCCTAGGACTAGCGGGAGTGGGCAAGAGACCCAGTACTTC. Encoded protein: CASSPPRTSGSGQETQYF.

This clone was detected once. This chain connects TRBV4-2 to TRBJ2-1; 13 bases line up with TRBD2. The germline V gene has CDR1 LGHNA and CDR2 YNFKEQ. The CDR3 spans 17 residues. Trimming cost V 4 bases and J 7 bases; bases outside gene matches: 10. DNA of the CDR3: TGTGCCAGCAGCCTCGTAACCGGGACTAGCGGGAAAAATGAGCAGTTCTTC. It yields the protein CASSLVTGTSGKNEQFF.

The sample holds one count of this clone. The chain combines TRBV3-1 (or the pseudogene TRBV3-2) with TRBJ1-1; TRBD1 matches at 7 bases. The CDR3 is 13 residues long. CDR1 and CDR2 (germline): LGHDT, YNNKEL (reference sequence). V was pared by 6 bases and J by 0 bases, with 1 base of the junction left unmatched. The CDR3 nucleotides are TGTGCCAGCAGAGGACAGGTGAACACTGAAGCTTTCTTT. Encoded protein: CASRGQVNTEAFF.

This chain joins TRBV19 and TRBJ1-6; 9 bases are shared with TRBD1. V was pared by 3 bases and J by 8 bases, with 2 bases of the junction left unmatched. CDR3 size: 14 residues. Germline CDR1 reads LNHDA; CDR2 reads SQIVND (reference sequence). CDR3 in amino acids: CASSIWTGDSPLHF. CDR3 nucleotide sequence: TGTGCCAGTAGTATCTGGACAGGGGATTCACCCCTCCACTTT.

The rearrangement links TRBV28 to TRBJ1-2; 12 bases are a match to TRBD1. This CDR3 is 14 amino acids long. V was pared by 6 bases and J by 8 bases, with 7 bases of the junction left unmatched. CDR1 MDHEN and CDR2 SYDVKM come from the germline V gene. CDR3 sequence (DNA): TGTGCCAGCAGGCCGGGACAGGGGGCTCAGGGCTACACCTTC. It codes for CASRPGQGAQGYTF.

The chain couples TRBV5-4 to TRBJ1-5; D gene ambiguous. This CDR3 spans 13 amino acids. CDR1 and CDR2 from the germline V gene are SGHNT and YYREEE (reference sequence). V lost 0 bases and J lost 4, with 5 bases in between. The CDR3 spells CASSLDQNQPQHF. In DNA form, the CDR3 reads TGTGCCAGCAGCTTGGATCAGAATCAGCCCCAGCATTTT.

Note on this clone: This CDR3 is missing its conserved last phenylalanine or tryptophan, likely due to a read error. No DNA is shown, since the ends of the CDR3 on it are uncertain; the CDR3 is the one TCRdb lists. The chain recombines TRBV28 with TRBJ1-1. Germline-derived CDR1 and CDR2 are MDHEN and SYDVKM. The CDR3 is 11 amino acids in total, end residues counted. The CDR3 sequence is CASSQPRRGMV.

This clone was recorded only once. A read error may account for a junction end that differs from germline. The gene calls are TRBV7-8 and TRBJ2-3; 13 bases agree with TRBD2. This CDR3 spans 16 amino acids. Germline V gives CDR1 SGHVS, CDR2 FQNEAQ. The DNA of the CDR3 is TGTGCCAGCAGCCCGCGGACTAGCGGGAGCAAAGATACGCAGTATTTT. It yields the protein CASSPRTSGSKDTQYF.